The clone carrying this TCR beta chain was seen a few times. The data are from a study of blood T cell repertoires in COVID-19. Study details: Spain, Italy and the United States supplied samples that represented acute and convalescent COVID-19.

Original processing notes: Reference gene primer amplification gave estimated nucleated cell counts. Repertoires were generated with immunoSEQ multiplex PCR, while TCRdb's copy carries only in-frame clones and drops some. V and J calls and clone size are those listed in that table; D and trimming were worked out from the DNA. The sample holds 180,000 or so clones, around 83% seen once. The V and J ends lost 4 bases and 9 bases respectively, with 19 bases between them. The CDR3 totals 16 residues. Germline V gene data show CDR1 as MNHNS and CDR2 as SASEGT. The sequence was obtained from a man younger than 35 with acute or convalescent COVID-19. V is TRBV6-1 and J is TRBJ1-6; no firm D call. The sample was peripheral blood. CDR3 DNA sequence: TGTGCCAGCAGTGGGTTCACATCAATCCTCGCTTCACCCCTCCACTTT. Translated, it gives CASSGFTSILASPLHF.